This T cell receptor (beta chain) is drawn from a study of blood T cell repertoires in COVID-19. Assay used: immunoSEQ multiplex PCR; TCRdb lists only in-frame clones, some missing. The sample lists about 170,000 clones; more than 75% were seen once. The sequenced material came from peripheral blood. The receptor comes from a man aged 50 to 59 who had recovered from COVID-19.

CDR3: CASSERRGDNYGYTF. CDR3 nucleotide sequence: TGTGCCAGCAGCGAGCGTCGGGGGGACAACTATGGCTACACCTTC. The chain joins TRBV9 to TRBJ1-2, with a tentative D call TRBD1 (5 bases). The length of the CDR3 is 15 residues. V shed 3 bases and J shed 2 bases, with 14 bases lying between them. CDR1 is SGDLS, CDR2 YYNGEE, per germline.